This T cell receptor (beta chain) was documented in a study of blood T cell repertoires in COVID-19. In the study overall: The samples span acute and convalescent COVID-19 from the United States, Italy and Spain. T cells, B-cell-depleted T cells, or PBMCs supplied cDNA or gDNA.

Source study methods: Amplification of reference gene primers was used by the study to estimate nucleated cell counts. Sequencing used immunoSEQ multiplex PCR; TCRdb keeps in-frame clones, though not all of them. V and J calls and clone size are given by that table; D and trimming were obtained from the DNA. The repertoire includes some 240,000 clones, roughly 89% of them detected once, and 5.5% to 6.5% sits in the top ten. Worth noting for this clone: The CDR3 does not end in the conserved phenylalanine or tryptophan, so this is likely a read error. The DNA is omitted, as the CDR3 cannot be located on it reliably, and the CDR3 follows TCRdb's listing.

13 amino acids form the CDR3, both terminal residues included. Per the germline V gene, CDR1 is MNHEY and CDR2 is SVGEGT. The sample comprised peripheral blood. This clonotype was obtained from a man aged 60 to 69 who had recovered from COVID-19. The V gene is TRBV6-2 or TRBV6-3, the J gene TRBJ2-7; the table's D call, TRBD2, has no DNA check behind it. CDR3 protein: CASSNRLAGPQGL.